One sample yielded the 11 T cell receptor beta chains listed below, sequenced in a study of human T cells and chemical hapten exposure. Time point here: pre-sensitization, week 0. Treatment specified: therapeutic diphenylcyclopropenone sensitization with weekly scalp DPC. A single record per CDR3 protein comes from TCRdb applying MiXCR to the RACE reads. This sample has some 360,000 distinct CDR3 sequences, with about 5.1% found just once. The source material was whole blood, sampled in connection with sensitization to the hapten diphenylcyclopropenone (DPC). The receptors shown here come from a woman aged 45-59 years with alopecia areata. Some clones in this sample may be carry-over from other donors' samples.

Ten or more counts support this clonotype. The chain combines TRBV29-1 with TRBJ1-1; D is undetermined. The CDR3 is made up of 14 amino acids. V lost 4 bases to trimming and J lost 0 bases, with 12 bases between them. Germline V lookup: CDR1 SQVTM, CDR2 ANQGSEA. In DNA form, the CDR3 reads TGCAGCGTTGCCGAGCGGACTATGAACACTGAAGCTTTCTTT. It encodes CSVAERTMNTEAFF.

The chain couples TRBV7-9 to TRBJ2-2; the D gene is possibly TRBD2 (5 bases). The germline CDR1 and CDR2 sequences are SEHNR and FQNEAQ (reference sequence). V dropped 10 bases and J dropped 5 bases, with 29 bases sitting between them. This CDR3 comprises 18 residues. For the CDR3, the DNA is TGTGCCACATCCCTAAGGGCTGGACTCCCCGACGGGACCGGGGAGCTGTTTTTT. It yields the protein CATSLRAGLPDGTGELFF.

This clonotype turned up a few times. DNA for the CDR3: TGTGCCAGTAGTACCGGGCCTCGGGAGCAGTACTTC. This codes for CASSTGPREQYF. The rearrangement joins TRBV19 to TRBJ2-7; D unresolved. This CDR3 is built from 12 residues. Germline-derived CDR1 and CDR2 are LNHDA and SQIVND (reference sequence). The germline V and J ends were trimmed by 4 bases and 7 bases, with 11 bases remaining between them. The variable domain in full, with the rest retrieved from reference TRBV19 and TRBJ2-7, is DGGITQSPKYLFRKEGQNVTLSCEQNLNHDAMYWYRQDPGQGLRLIYYSQIVNDFQKGDIAEGYSVSREKKESFPLTVTSAQKNPTAFYLCASSTGPREQYFGPGTRLTVT.

This clonotype was counted a few times. The chain combines TRBV27 with TRBJ1-1; D not certain. Trimming took off 8 bases at V and 2 bases at J, with 9 bases between the two ends. This CDR3 is built from 12 residues. CDR1 is MNHEY, CDR2 SMNVEV, per germline (reference sequence). The CDR3 DNA is TGTGCCAGCCCGGATTTCAACACTGAAGCTTTCTTT. Translated, it gives CASPDFNTEAFF.

A few counts support this clonotype. The chain links TRBV4-1 to TRBJ1-4; D is possibly TRBD1 (5 bases). V gave up 7 bases and J gave up 8 bases, with 20 bases separating them. This CDR3 is built from 15 residues. CDR1 is MGHRA and CDR2 is YSYEKL in the germline V gene. Here the CDR3 DNA reads TGCGCCAGCATACCCGTTGGGGGAAGAAAGGAAAAACTGTTTTTT. This translates into CASIPVGGRKEKLFF.

The chain employs TRBV15 and TRBJ1-1; TRBD1 aligns across 9 bases. Germline values: CDR1 LNHNV, CDR2 YYDKDF (reference sequence). This CDR3 is 15 amino acids long. Losses at the gene ends were 1 base for V and 6 bases for J; bases not matched to a gene: 6. CDR3 residues: CATSRASGTGSEAFF. CDR3 DNA sequence: TGTGCCACCAGCAGAGCGTCCGGGACAGGGTCTGAAGCTTTCTTT.

This clonotype was observed at least ten times. This chain uses TRBV5-6 with TRBJ2-1; 11 nucleotides agree with TRBD2. The V gene's germline CDR1 is SGHDT and CDR2 YYEEEE. The CDR3 loop spans 19 amino acids. Trimming took 2 bases from V and 0 from J; bases not matched to a gene: 10. The CDR3 loop reads CASSFRLAGSLSSYNEQFF. In DNA form, the CDR3 reads TGTGCCAGCAGCTTTCGACTAGCGGGGAGTCTGAGCTCCTACAATGAGCAGTTCTTC.

V and J are TRBV20-1 and TRBJ2-5; D is ambiguous. V was cut by 3 bases and J by 1 base, with 9 bases left in between. Germline V gives CDR1 DFQATT, CDR2 SNEGSKA (reference sequence). There are 13 residues in the CDR3. CDR3 residues: CSARGRLQETQYF. Here the CDR3 DNA reads TGCAGTGCTAGGGGCAGACTCCAAGAGACCCAGTACTTC.

V gene TRBV6-6 combines with J gene TRBJ1-1; no firm D call. The germline V and J ends were trimmed by 2 bases and 1 base, with 8 bases remaining between them. The CDR3 length is 14 residues. Germline V gives CDR1 MNHNY, CDR2 SVGAGI (reference sequence). In DNA, the CDR3 is TGTGCCAGCAGTTACCCCGTTTCGAACACTGAAGCTTTCTTT. Its protein is CASSYPVSNTEAFF.

This clonotype was seen ten or more times. This sequence joins TRBV20-1 and TRBJ2-5, with 9 bases aligning to TRBD1. Per germline, CDR1 DFQATT and CDR2 SNEGSKA (reference sequence). The trim removed 3 bases at V and 5 bases at J, leaving 7 bases unmatched. The CDR3 has 14 residues. DNA for the CDR3: TGCAGTGCTAGCCGGGACAGGGTGATCGAGACCCAGTACTTC. This translates into CSASRDRVIETQYF.

Ten or more counts support this clonotype. V usage is TRBV15 and J usage is TRBJ2-1; D is unresolved. The V gene's germline CDR1 is LNHNV and CDR2 YYDKDF (reference sequence). V dropped 2 bases and J dropped 10 bases, with 12 bases sitting between them. CDR3 length: 13 residues. CDR3 amino acids: CATSRSQVREQFF. DNA for the CDR3: TGTGCCACCAGCAGATCCCAGGTACGGGAGCAGTTCTTC.